This T cell receptor (beta chain) was identified during a study of T cell changes during pregnancy in multiple sclerosis. The CDR3 spans 15 residues. From germline, CDR1 is MNHNS and CDR2 SASEGT. Trimming cost V 2 bases and J 1 base, with 9 bases left between them. Measured with immunoSEQ multiplex PCR; TCRdb has only the in-frame clones, and not every one. In the table there are under 70,000 clones, roughly 91% of which are singletons. The sequencing here drew on peripheral blood, taken after pregnancy. The genes are TRBV6-1 and TRBJ1-5; D not certain. The clonotype comes from a female donor in good health, enrolled as a control in a pregnancy study. Here the CDR3 DNA reads TGTGCCAGCAGTGAAATTGGGCAGAGCAATCAGCCCCAGCATTTT. This translates into CASSEIGQSNQPQHF.